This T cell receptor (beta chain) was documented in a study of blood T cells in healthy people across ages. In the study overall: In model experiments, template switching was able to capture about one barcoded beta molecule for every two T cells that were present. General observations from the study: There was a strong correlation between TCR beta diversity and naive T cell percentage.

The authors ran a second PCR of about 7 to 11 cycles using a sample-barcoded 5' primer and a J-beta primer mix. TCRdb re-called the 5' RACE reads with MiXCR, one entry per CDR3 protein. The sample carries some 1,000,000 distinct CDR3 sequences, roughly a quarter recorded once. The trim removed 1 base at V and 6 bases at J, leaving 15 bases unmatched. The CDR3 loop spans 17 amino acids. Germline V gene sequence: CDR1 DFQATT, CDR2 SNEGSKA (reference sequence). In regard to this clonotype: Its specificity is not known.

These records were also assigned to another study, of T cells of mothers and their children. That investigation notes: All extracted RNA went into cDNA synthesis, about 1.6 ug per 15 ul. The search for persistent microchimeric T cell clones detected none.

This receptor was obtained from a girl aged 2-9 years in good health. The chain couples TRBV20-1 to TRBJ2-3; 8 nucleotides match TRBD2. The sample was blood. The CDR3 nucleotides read TGCAGTGCTAGAGGGGCCCAGGGCGGGGGGCCGAGGGATACGCAGTATTTT. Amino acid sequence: CSARGAQGGGPRDTQYF.